This TCR beta chain was obtained from a study of T cell repertoires in cytomegalovirus infection. There are many counts of this clonotype. The CDR3 runs to 14 residues. The trim removed 0 bases at V and 5 bases at J, leaving 2 bases unmatched. CDR1 and CDR2 (germline): SGHAT, FQNNGV. TCRdb redid the calling of the reads with MiXCR, one entry per CDR3 protein. The sample contains 150,000 to 200,000 distinct CDR3 sequences, about 15% of which appear only once. This chain connects TRBV11-2 to TRBJ1-2; TRBD1 aligns across 8 bases. The specimen sequenced was PBMCs. The clonotype originates from a human donor in good health (CMV status not recorded). Some clones in this sample may be carry-over from other donors' samples. CDR3 sequence (DNA): TGTGCCAGCAGCTTAGACAGGGGGCGGTATGGCTACACCTTC. It is translated as CASSLDRGRYGYTF.